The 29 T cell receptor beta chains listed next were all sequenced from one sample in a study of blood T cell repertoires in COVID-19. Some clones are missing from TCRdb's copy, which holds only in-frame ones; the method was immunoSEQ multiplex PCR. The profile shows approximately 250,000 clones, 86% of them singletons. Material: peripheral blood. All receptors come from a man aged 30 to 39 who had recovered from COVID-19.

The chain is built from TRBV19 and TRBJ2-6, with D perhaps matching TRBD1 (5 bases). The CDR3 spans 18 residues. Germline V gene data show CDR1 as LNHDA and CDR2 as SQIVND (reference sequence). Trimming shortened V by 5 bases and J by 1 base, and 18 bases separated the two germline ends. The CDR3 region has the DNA TGTGCCAGTAGTCACATCGACGTAGGGGTTTCTGGGGCCAACGTCCTGACTTTC. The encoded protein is CASSHIDVGVSGANVLTF.

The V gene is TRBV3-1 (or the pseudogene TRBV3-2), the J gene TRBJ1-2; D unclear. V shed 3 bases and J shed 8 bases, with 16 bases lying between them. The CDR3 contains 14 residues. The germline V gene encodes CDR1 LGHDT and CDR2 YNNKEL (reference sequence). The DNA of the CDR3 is TGTGCCAGCAGCCATTCGGGTGAGGGAAGCGGCTACACCTTC. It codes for CASSHSGEGSGYTF.

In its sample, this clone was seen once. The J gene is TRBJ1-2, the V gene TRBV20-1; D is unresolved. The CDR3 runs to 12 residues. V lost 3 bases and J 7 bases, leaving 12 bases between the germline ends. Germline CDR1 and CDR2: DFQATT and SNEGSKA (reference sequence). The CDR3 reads CSASGGHGGYTF. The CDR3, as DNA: TGCAGTGCTAGTGGAGGGCACGGTGGCTACACCTTC.

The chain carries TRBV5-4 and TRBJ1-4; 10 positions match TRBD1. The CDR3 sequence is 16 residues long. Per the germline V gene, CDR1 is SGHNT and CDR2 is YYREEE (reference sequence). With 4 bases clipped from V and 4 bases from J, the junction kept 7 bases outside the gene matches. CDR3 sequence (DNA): TGTGCCAGCAGCCCGAAAAGGGACAGGGGTAATGAAAAACTGTTTTTT. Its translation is CASSPKRDRGNEKLFF.

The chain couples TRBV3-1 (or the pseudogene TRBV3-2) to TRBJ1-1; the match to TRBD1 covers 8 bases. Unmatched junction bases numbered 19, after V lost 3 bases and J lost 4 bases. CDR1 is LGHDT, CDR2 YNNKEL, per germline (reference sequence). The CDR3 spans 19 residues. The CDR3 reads CASSQMAPELDRGSTEAFF. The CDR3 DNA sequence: TGTGCCAGCAGCCAGATGGCCCCAGAACTCGACAGGGGAAGCACTGAAGCTTTCTTT.

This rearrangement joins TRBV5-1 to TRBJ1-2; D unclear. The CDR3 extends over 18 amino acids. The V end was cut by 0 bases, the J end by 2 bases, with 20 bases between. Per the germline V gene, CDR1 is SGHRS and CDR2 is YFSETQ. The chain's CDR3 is CASSLDPAGPFLNYGYTF. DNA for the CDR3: TGCGCCAGCAGCTTGGACCCCGCAGGCCCCTTCTTAAACTATGGCTACACCTTC.

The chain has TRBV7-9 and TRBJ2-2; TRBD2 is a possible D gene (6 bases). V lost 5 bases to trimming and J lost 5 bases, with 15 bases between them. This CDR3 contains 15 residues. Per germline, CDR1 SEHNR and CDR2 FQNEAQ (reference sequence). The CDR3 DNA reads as TGTGCCAGCAGCCCCAATAGCGGTGTGACCGGGGAGCTGTTTTTT. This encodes CASSPNSGVTGELFF. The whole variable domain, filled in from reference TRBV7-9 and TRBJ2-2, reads DTGVSQNPRHKITKRGQNVTFRCDPISEHNRLYWYRQTLGQGPEFLTYFQNEAQLEKSRLLSDRFSAERPKGSFSTLEIQRTEQGDSAMYLCASSPNSGVTGELFFGEGSRLTVL.

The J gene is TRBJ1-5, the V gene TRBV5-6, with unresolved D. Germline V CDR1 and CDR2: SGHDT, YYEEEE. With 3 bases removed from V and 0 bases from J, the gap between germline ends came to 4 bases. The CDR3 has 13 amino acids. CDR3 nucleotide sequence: TGTGCCAGCAGCTACTATAGCAATCAGCCCCAGCATTTT. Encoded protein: CASSYYSNQPQHF.

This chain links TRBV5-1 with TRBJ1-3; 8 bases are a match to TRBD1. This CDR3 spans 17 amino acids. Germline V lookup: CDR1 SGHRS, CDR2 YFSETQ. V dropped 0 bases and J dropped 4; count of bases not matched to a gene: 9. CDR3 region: CASSLVGQGASGNTIYF. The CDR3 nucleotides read TGCGCCAGCAGCTTGGTGGGCCAGGGGGCCTCCGGAAACACCATATATTTT.

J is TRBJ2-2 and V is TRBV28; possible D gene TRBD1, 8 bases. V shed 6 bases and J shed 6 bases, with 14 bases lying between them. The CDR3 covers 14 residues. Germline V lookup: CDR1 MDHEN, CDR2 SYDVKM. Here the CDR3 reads CASRSTGGAGELFF. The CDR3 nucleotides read TGTGCCAGCAGGTCCACAGGGGGGGCCGGGGAGCTGTTTTTT.

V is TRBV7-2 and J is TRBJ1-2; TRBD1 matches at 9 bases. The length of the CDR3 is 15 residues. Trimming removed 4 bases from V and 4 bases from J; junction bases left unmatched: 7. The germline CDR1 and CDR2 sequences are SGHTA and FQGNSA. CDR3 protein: CASSSPDRGGYGYTF. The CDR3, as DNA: TGTGCCAGCAGCTCCCCGGACAGGGGTGGCTATGGCTACACCTTC.

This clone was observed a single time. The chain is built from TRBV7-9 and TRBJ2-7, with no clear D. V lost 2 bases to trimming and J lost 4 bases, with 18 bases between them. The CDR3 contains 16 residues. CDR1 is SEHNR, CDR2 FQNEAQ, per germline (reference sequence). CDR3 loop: CASSLSASVADYEQYF. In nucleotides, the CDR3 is TGTGCCAGCAGCTTATCGGCCTCGGTAGCAGATTACGAGCAGTACTTC.

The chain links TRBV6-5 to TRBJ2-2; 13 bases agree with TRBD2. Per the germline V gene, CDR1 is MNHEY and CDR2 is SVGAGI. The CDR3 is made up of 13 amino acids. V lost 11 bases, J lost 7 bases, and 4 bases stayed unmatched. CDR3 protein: CALLAGGLGELFF. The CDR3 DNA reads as TGTGCCCTACTAGCGGGGGGGCTCGGGGAGCTGTTTTTT.

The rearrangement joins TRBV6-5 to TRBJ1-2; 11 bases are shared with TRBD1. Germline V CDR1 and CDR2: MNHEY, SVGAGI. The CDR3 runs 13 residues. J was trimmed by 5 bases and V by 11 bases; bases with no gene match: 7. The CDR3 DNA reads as TGTGCCGGCCGGACAGGGGGCATGTATGGCTACACCTTC. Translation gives CAGRTGGMYGYTF.

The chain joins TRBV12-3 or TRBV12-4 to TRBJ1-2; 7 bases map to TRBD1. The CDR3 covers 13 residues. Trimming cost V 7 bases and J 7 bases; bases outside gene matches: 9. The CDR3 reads CASNLGGGGGYTF. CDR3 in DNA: TGTGCCAGCAACCTTGGAGGGGGCGGTGGCTACACCTTC.

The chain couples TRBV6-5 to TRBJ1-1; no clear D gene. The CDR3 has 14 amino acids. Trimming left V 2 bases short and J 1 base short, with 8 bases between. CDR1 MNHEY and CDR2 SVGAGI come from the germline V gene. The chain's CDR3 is CASSYRGENTEAFF. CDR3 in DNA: TGTGCCAGCAGTTACCGGGGTGAGAACACTGAAGCTTTCTTT.

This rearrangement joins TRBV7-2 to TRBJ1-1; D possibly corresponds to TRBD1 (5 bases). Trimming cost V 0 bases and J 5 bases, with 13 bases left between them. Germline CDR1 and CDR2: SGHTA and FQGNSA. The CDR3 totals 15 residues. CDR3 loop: CASSLARRGGTEAFF. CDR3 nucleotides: TGTGCCAGCAGCTTAGCCAGGAGGGGAGGGACTGAAGCTTTCTTT.

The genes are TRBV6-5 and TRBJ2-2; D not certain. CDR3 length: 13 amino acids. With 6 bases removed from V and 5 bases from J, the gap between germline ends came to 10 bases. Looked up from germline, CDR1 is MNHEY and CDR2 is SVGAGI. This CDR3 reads CASRVTETGELFF. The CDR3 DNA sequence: TGTGCCAGCAGGGTAACCGAGACCGGGGAGCTGTTTTTT.

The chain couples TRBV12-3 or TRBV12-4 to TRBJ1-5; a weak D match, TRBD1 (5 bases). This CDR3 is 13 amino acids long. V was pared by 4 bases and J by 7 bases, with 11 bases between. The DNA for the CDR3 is TGTGCCAGCAGTTATGACAGTAGGCAGCCCCAGCATTTT. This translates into CASSYDSRQPQHF.

CDR3 sequence reads: CASSRILSGANVLTF. Here the CDR3 DNA reads TGTGCCAGCTCGAGGATCCTCTCTGGGGCCAACGTCCTGACTTTC. The chain combines TRBV6-5 with TRBJ2-6, with D unresolved. The CDR3 contains 15 residues. V was cut by 8 bases and J by 0 bases, with 11 bases left in between. In germline, CDR1 is MNHEY, CDR2 SVGAGI.

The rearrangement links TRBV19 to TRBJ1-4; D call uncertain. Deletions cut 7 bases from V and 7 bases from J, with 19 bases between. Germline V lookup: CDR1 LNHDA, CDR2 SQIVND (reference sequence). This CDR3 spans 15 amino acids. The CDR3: CASTPGGVVGEKLFF. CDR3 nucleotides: TGTGCCAGTACCCCGGGCGGGGTGGTGGGTGAAAAACTGTTTTTT.

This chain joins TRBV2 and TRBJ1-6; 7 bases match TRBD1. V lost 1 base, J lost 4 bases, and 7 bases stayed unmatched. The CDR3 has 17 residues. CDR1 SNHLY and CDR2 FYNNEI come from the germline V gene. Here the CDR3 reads CASSEVRMGQYNSPLHF. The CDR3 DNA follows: TGTGCCAGCAGTGAAGTTCGGATGGGACAGTATAATTCACCCCTCCACTTT.

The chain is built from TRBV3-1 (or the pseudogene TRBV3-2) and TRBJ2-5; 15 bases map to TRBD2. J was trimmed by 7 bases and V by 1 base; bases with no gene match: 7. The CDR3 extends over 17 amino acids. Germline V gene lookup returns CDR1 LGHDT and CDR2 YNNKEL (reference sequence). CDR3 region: CASSQGGLAGGWWTQYF. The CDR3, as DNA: TGTGCCAGCAGCCAAGGGGGACTAGCGGGGGGCTGGTGGACCCAGTACTTC.

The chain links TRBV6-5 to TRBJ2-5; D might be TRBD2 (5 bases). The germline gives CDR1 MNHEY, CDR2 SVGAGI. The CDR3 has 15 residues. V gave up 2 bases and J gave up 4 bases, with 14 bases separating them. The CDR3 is CASSYQGPRGETQYF. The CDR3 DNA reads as TGTGCCAGCAGTTACCAAGGGCCCCGGGGAGAGACCCAGTACTTC.

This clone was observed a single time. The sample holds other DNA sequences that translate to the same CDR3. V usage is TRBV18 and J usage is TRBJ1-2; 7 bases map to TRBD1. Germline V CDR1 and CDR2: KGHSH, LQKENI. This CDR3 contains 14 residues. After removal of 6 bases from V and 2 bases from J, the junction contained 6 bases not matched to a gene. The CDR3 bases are TGTGCCAGCTCTCCAGGACAGGACAACTATGGCTACACCTTC. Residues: CASSPGQDNYGYTF.

The CDR3 region has the DNA TGTGCCAGCAGTTTGGAGGGGAGACACTACGAGCAGTACTTC. Its protein product is CASSLEGRHYEQYF. The chain has TRBV27 and TRBJ2-7, with D perhaps TRBD2 (6 bases). Germline V gene lookup returns CDR1 MNHEY and CDR2 SMNVEV (reference sequence). Trimming cost V 3 bases and J 3 bases, with 12 bases left between them. The CDR3 runs 14 residues.

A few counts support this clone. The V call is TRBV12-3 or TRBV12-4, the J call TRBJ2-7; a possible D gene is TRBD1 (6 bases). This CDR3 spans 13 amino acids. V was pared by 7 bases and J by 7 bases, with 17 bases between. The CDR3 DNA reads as TGTGCCAGCAATTACGGCAGGGGACAAGAGCAGTACTTC. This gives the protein CASNYGRGQEQYF.

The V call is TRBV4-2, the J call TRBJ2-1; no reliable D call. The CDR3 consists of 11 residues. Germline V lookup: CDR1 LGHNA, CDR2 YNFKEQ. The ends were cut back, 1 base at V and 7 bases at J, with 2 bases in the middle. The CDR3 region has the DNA TGTGCCAGCAGCCAAGCTAATGAGCAGTTCTTC. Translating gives CASSQANEQFF.

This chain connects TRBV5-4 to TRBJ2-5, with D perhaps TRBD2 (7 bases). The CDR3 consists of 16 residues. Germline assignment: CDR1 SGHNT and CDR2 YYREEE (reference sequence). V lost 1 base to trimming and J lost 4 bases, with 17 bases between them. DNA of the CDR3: TGTGCCAGCAGCTTGTCGGGGGGCGATTTCGCAGAGACCCAGTACTTC. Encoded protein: CASSLSGGDFAETQYF.